The 32 T cell receptor beta chains reported below all come from one sample, sequenced in a study of a mutant IDH1 vaccine in newly diagnosed glioma. Time point specified: week 11, during vaccination. Each dose of the vaccine consisted of 300 ug of mutant IDH1 20-mer peptide, with topical imiquimod. No antigens are known for them. TCRdb keeps only in-frame clones here, not all; method: immunoSEQ multiplex PCR. The sample lists 110,000 or so clones, under 90% seen once, with 0.6% to 0.75% in the top ten. Here the sequenced sample was PBMCs, taken from a glioma patient whose treatment included an IDH1 peptide vaccine. These receptors all come from a woman between 45 and 65 years old with glioma.

The chain has TRBV7-2 and TRBJ2-3; 7 positions match TRBD1. CDR1 and CDR2 (germline): SGHTA, FQGNSA. The CDR3 runs 16 residues. V lost 5 bases and J lost 0; bases outside the gene matches: 8. CDR3 region: CASSPSPRGSTDTQYF. CDR3 in DNA: TGTGCCAGCAGCCCCTCCCCCAGGGGGAGCACAGATACGCAGTATTTT.

The V gene is TRBV5-1, the J gene TRBJ2-2, with 12 bases that match TRBD2. CDR1 and CDR2 from the germline V gene are SGHRS and YFSETQ. The CDR3 runs to 15 residues. V trimming: 5 bases; J trimming: 5 bases; junction bases outside the gene matches: 4. The CDR3 region is CASSPTSGRTGELFF. The CDR3 DNA is TGCGCCAGCAGTCCGACTAGCGGGAGAACCGGGGAGCTGTTTTTT.

The chain is built from TRBV29-1 and TRBJ2-5; D ambiguous. The CDR3 contains 12 residues. Trimming pared 3 bases from V and 3 bases from J, leaving 8 bases between. CDR1 is SQVTM and CDR2 is ANQGSEA in the germline V gene. The CDR3 coding sequence is TGCAGCGTTGATTTTAGGAAAGAGACCCAGTACTTC. Translation gives CSVDFRKETQYF.

The chain recombines TRBV19 with TRBJ1-1, with 10 nucleotides matching TRBD1. V gave up 4 bases and J gave up 11 bases; unmatched junction bases: 10. Germline CDR1 LNHDA, CDR2 SQIVND (reference sequence). This CDR3 is 14 amino acids long. DNA of the CDR3: TGTGCCAGTAGTACCCGGGACAGGGGTTTTGATGCTTTCTTT. Amino acid sequence: CASSTRDRGFDAFF.

The V gene is TRBV27, the J gene TRBJ1-4, with D possibly being TRBD1 (5 bases). V lost 4 bases, J lost 8 bases, and 17 bases lay in between. CDR3 size: 15 residues. Germline V gene lookup returns CDR1 MNHEY and CDR2 SMNVEV (reference sequence). CDR3 sequence (DNA): TGTGCCAGCAGTTCCCACCATGCCGGGGGAGAAAAACTGTTTTTT. Its translation is CASSSHHAGGEKLFF.

The rearrangement uses TRBV25-1 and TRBJ2-1; 11 nucleotides align to TRBD2. The germline V gene encodes CDR1 MGHDK and CDR2 SYGVNS. Losses at the gene ends were 8 bases for V and 7 bases for J; bases not matched to a gene: 4. The CDR3 is 13 amino acids. The CDR3 reads CASGLAGGNEQFF. As DNA, the CDR3 is TGTGCCAGCGGCCTAGCGGGAGGTAATGAGCAGTTCTTC.

The chain joins TRBV29-1 to TRBJ2-3; D not resolved. V dropped 0 bases and J dropped 4 bases, with 14 bases sitting between them. Germline-derived CDR1 and CDR2 are SQVTM and ANQGSEA. This CDR3 is built from 15 residues. CDR3 region: CSVEDRLSSPDTQYF. The CDR3 coding sequence is TGCAGCGTTGAAGACCGACTGAGTAGCCCAGATACGCAGTATTTT.

The V gene is TRBV7-9, the J gene TRBJ1-4; perhaps TRBD1 as D (5 bases). The CDR3 is 17 residues long. V dropped 0 bases and J dropped 5 bases, with 16 bases sitting between them. Per germline, CDR1 SEHNR and CDR2 FQNEAQ (reference sequence). The chain's CDR3 is CASSLALGAGVNEKLFF. The CDR3 bases are TGTGCCAGCAGCTTAGCGCTAGGGGCCGGCGTGAATGAAAAACTGTTTTTT.

The chain uses TRBV10-1 and TRBJ2-2; either TRBD1 or TRBD2 may supply D (5 bases each). V was cut by 3 bases and J by 11 bases, with 13 bases left in between. Looked up from germline, CDR1 is WNHNN and CDR2 is SYGVQD (reference sequence). The CDR3 runs 13 residues. The CDR3 sequence: CASSEFWGRELFF. CDR3 sequence (DNA): TGCGCCAGCAGTGAATTTTGGGGGAGAGAGCTGTTTTTT.

This chain uses TRBV19 with TRBJ1-4; 8 nucleotides match TRBD1. CDR3 length equals 15 residues. Germline trimming cut 3 bases from V and 5 bases from J; bases unmatched to any gene: 5. The germline V gene has CDR1 LNHDA and CDR2 SQIVND (reference sequence). This CDR3 reads CASSITNRGNEKLFF. The CDR3 DNA follows: TGTGCCAGTAGTATTACAAACAGGGGGAATGAAAAACTGTTTTTT. Full variable domain (missing parts from reference TRBV19 and TRBJ1-4): DGGITQSPKYLFRKEGQNVTLSCEQNLNHDAMYWYRQDPGQGLRLIYYSQIVNDFQKGDIAEGYSVSREKKESFPLTVTSAQKNPTAFYLCASSITNRGNEKLFFGSGTQLSVL.

The gene calls are TRBV2 and TRBJ1-2; D ambiguous. The germline V and J ends were trimmed by 6 bases and 4 bases, with 12 bases remaining between them. The CDR3 length is 13 residues. CDR1 and CDR2 from the germline V gene are SNHLY and FYNNEI. CDR3 amino acids: CASSRMLLYGYTF. The CDR3 DNA reads as TGTGCCAGCAGCCGGATGCTCCTCTATGGCTACACCTTC.

In nucleotides, the CDR3 is TGTGCCAGCAGTTCGGGACAGGGCGACTGGAGTGGCTACACCTTC. Its translation: CASSSGQGDWSGYTF. J is TRBJ1-2 and V is TRBV5-5, with TRBD1 matching 9 bases. J gave up 7 bases and V 5 bases, and 12 bases lay outside the gene matches. The CDR3 contains 15 residues. Germline V lookup: CDR1 SGHKS, CDR2 YYEKEE (reference sequence).

The gene calls are TRBV6-5 and TRBJ2-3; 14 positions match TRBD2. The trim removed 4 bases at V and 5 bases at J, leaving 2 bases unmatched. CDR1 and CDR2 (germline): MNHEY, SVGAGI. CDR3 length: 15 amino acids. The CDR3 sequence: CASSSGTSGRDTQYF. DNA for the CDR3: TGTGCCAGCAGTTCCGGGACTAGCGGGAGAGATACGCAGTATTTT.

This clone showed up just a few times. This chain connects TRBV19 to TRBJ1-5; D may be TRBD1 (5 bases). V was shortened by 3 bases and J by 4 bases, with 16 bases between the two germline ends. This CDR3 spans 16 amino acids. Per the germline V gene, CDR1 is LNHDA and CDR2 is SQIVND (reference sequence). As DNA, the CDR3 is TGTGCCAGTAGTATCGGGGGAGGGGCGATTAATCAGCCCCAGCATTTT. Encoded protein: CASSIGGGAINQPQHF.

The sample holds a few counts of this clone. The chain combines TRBV5-1 with TRBJ1-1; D possibly corresponds to TRBD1 (5 bases). Trimming pared 2 bases from V and 11 bases from J, leaving 16 bases between. Germline CDR1 and CDR2: SGHRS and YFSETQ. This CDR3 is 13 amino acids long. CDR3 DNA: TGCGCCAGCAGCTTAGACCGTAGGGGCTCGGCTTTCTTT. As protein: CASSLDRRGSAFF.

The gene calls are TRBV28 and TRBJ2-7; TRBD1 is a possible D gene (6 bases). Per the germline V gene, CDR1 is MDHEN and CDR2 is SYDVKM. This CDR3 is 14 amino acids long. The ends were cut back, 6 bases at V and 0 bases at J, with 12 bases in the middle. CDR3 amino acids: CASSRTVPSYEQYF. Here the CDR3 DNA reads TGTGCCAGCAGCAGGACAGTCCCCTCCTACGAGCAGTACTTC.

This clone came up a few times. V is TRBV30 and J is TRBJ1-2; perhaps TRBD1 as D (5 bases). CDR1 and CDR2 from the germline V gene are GTSNPN and SVGIG (reference sequence). This CDR3 is 11 amino acids long. Trimming pared 6 bases from V and 5 bases from J, leaving 10 bases between. The CDR3 region has the DNA TGTGCCTGCCAGGGTTTATATGGCTACACCTTC. It specifies CACQGLYGYTF.

This chain uses TRBV19 with TRBJ2-1, with 7 positions matching TRBD1. Germline lookup yields CDR1 LNHDA and CDR2 SQIVND (reference sequence). V trimming: 5 bases; J trimming: 3 bases; junction bases outside the gene matches: 7. CDR3 size: 15 residues. This CDR3 is CASSFGTAIYNEQFF. The CDR3 DNA follows: TGTGCCAGTAGTTTCGGGACAGCCATCTACAATGAGCAGTTCTTC.

The gene calls are TRBV27 and TRBJ1-5; D remains unclear. The V and J ends lost 4 bases and 0 bases respectively, with 13 bases between them. The CDR3 spans 16 residues. CDR1 is MNHEY and CDR2 is SMNVEV in the germline V gene (reference sequence). CDR3 in DNA: TGTGCCAGCAGTTCGAAAGACCCCTATAGCAATCAGCCCCAGCATTTT. This translates into CASSSKDPYSNQPQHF.

The gene calls are TRBV28 and TRBJ2-7; 12 nucleotides line up with TRBD1. The CDR3 spans 19 residues. Germline V gives CDR1 MDHEN, CDR2 SYDVKM. Unmatched junction bases numbered 18, after V lost 5 bases and J lost 4 bases. CDR3 region: CASSRPGQGAWLAEYEQYF. The CDR3 DNA reads as TGTGCCAGCAGTCGACCGGGACAGGGGGCTTGGCTAGCGGAGTACGAGCAGTACTTC.

The chain uses TRBV28 and TRBJ1-1; 8 bases align to TRBD1. Germline V gives CDR1 MDHEN, CDR2 SYDVKM. The CDR3 has 21 residues. Trimming took 5 bases from V and 0 from J; bases not matched to a gene: 23. In DNA, the CDR3 is TGTGCCAGCAGTCCTTTATACCGACGCACAGGGGGAGGTACCCTGAACACTGAAGCTTTCTTT. Amino acid sequence: CASSPLYRRTGGGTLNTEAFF.

The rearrangement joins TRBV6-6 to TRBJ1-1; the match to TRBD1 covers 7 bases. The V gene end was trimmed by 7 bases and the J gene end by 5 bases; junction bases not matched to a gene: 10. CDR3 length equals 14 residues. The germline V gene has CDR1 MNHNY and CDR2 SVGAGI (reference sequence). The CDR3 DNA follows: TGTGCCAGCACCCCTCAGGGGGGGGTGACTGAAGCTTTCTTT. As protein: CASTPQGGVTEAFF.

This chain uses TRBV2 with TRBJ2-7; the D is unclear. The CDR3 is made up of 13 amino acids. From germline, CDR1 is SNHLY and CDR2 FYNNEI. Trimming shortened V by 8 bases and J by 5 bases, and 16 bases separated the two germline ends. CDR3 in amino acids: CASLVARPHEQYF. The CDR3 DNA is TGTGCCAGCCTCGTGGCCCGCCCCCACGAGCAGTACTTC.

The CDR3 protein is CASSIAGGTYEQYF. DNA for the CDR3: TGTGCCAGTAGTATAGCAGGCGGGACCTACGAGCAGTACTTC. V and J are TRBV19 and TRBJ2-7; maybe TRBD2 (6 bases). The CDR3 consists of 14 residues. Trimming removed 1 base from V and 2 bases from J, with 9 bases in between. Germline CDR1 LNHDA, CDR2 SQIVND (reference sequence). The whole variable domain, remainder taken from reference TRBV19 and TRBJ2-7, is DGGITQSPKYLFRKEGQNVTLSCEQNLNHDAMYWYRQDPGQGLRLIYYSQIVNDFQKGDIAEGYSVSREKKESFPLTVTSAQKNPTAFYLCASSIAGGTYEQYFGPGTRLTVT.

The chain employs TRBV2 and TRBJ2-5; 8 bases are shared with TRBD2. Germline assignment: CDR1 SNHLY and CDR2 FYNNEI. V gave up 4 bases and J gave up 3 bases; unmatched junction bases: 1. The CDR3 runs to 13 residues. This CDR3 is CASSGGLEETQYF. In DNA form, the CDR3 reads TGTGCCAGCAGTGGGGGACTAGAAGAGACCCAGTACTTC.

V usage is TRBV2 and J usage is TRBJ2-1, with D possibly TRBD1 on 7 matching bases. There are 14 residues in the CDR3. CDR1 and CDR2 from the germline V gene are SNHLY and FYNNEI. With 5 bases removed from V and 4 bases from J, the gap between germline ends came to 12 bases. The CDR3 spells CASSFRGVYNEQFF. CDR3 nucleotide sequence: TGTGCCAGCAGTTTCAGGGGGGTATACAATGAGCAGTTCTTC.

The chain has TRBV10-1 and TRBJ2-3, with D possibly TRBD1 on 8 matching bases. Germline CDR1 reads WNHNN; CDR2 reads SYGVQD (reference sequence). The CDR3 covers 13 residues. Deletions cut 7 bases from V and 5 bases from J, with 13 bases between. CDR3 sequence reads: CASKDREGDTQYF. CDR3 coding DNA: TGCGCCAGCAAGGACAGGGAGGGAGATACGCAGTATTTT.

This clone was detected only once. The genes are TRBV11-3 and TRBJ2-2; 8 bases are shared with TRBD2. The CDR3 totals 17 residues. V lost 2 bases, J lost 5 bases, and 10 bases stayed unmatched. Germline CDR1 reads SGHNT; CDR2 reads YENEEA. The CDR3 sequence is CASSLTVGLDWTGELFF. CDR3 in DNA: TGTGCCAGCAGCTTAACGGTGGGACTAGATTGGACCGGGGAGCTGTTTTTT.

V and J are TRBV27 and TRBJ2-7, with 14 bases identical to TRBD2. The germline V gene encodes CDR1 MNHEY and CDR2 SMNVEV (reference sequence). The CDR3 contains 13 residues. The V segment lost 10 bases and the J segment 7 bases; nucleotides outside the gene matches: 6. As DNA, the CDR3 is TGTGCCACGGGACTAGCGGGAGTATATGAGCAGTACTTC. It translates to CATGLAGVYEQYF.

The gene calls are TRBV9 and TRBJ2-7, with 9 bases lining up with TRBD2. The junction had 3 bases not matched to a gene; V was cut back by 0 bases and J by 2 bases. CDR1 is SGDLS and CDR2 is YYNGEE in the germline V gene. The CDR3 has 15 amino acids. The CDR3 DNA follows: TGTGCCAGCAGCGTAGCTCCTAGCGGGACCTACGAGCAGTACTTC. It specifies CASSVAPSGTYEQYF.

This chain joins TRBV4-2 and TRBJ1-1; 8 bases are shared with TRBD1. V shed 1 base and J 4 bases; nucleotides not matched to a gene: 8. Germline assignment: CDR1 LGHNA and CDR2 YNFKEQ. CDR3 size: 16 residues. In DNA, the CDR3 is TGTGCCAGCAGCCAAGTAGCCACAGGGGGTTTCACTGAAGCTTTCTTT. It translates to CASSQVATGGFTEAFF.

The chain is built from TRBV6-1 and TRBJ1-1, with 7 bases that match TRBD1. The CDR3 spans 14 residues. Per germline, CDR1 MNHNS and CDR2 SASEGT. The J segment lost 2 bases and the V segment lost 8 bases, leaving 8 bases of the junction unmatched. In DNA form, the CDR3 reads TGTGCCAGCGGAGAGACAGGGTTTAACACTGAAGCTTTCTTT. Translation: CASGETGFNTEAFF.